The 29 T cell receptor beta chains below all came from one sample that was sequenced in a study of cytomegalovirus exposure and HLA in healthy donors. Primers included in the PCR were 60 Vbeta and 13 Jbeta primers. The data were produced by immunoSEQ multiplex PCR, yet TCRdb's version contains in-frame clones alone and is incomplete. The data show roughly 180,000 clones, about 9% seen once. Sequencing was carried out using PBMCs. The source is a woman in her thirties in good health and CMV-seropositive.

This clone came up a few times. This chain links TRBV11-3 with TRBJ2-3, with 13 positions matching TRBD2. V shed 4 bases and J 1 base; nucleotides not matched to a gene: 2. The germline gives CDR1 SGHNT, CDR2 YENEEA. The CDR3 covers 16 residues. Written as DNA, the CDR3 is TGTGCCAGCAGCTCCGGACTAGCGGGGGGCACAGATACGCAGTATTTT. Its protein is CASSSGLAGGTDTQYF. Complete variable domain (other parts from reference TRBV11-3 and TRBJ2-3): EAGVVQSPRYKIIEKKQPVAFWCNPISGHNTLYWYLQNLGQGPELLIRYENEEAVDDSQLPKDRFSAERLKGVDSTLKIQPAELGDSAVYLCASSSGLAGGTDTQYFGPGTRLTVL.

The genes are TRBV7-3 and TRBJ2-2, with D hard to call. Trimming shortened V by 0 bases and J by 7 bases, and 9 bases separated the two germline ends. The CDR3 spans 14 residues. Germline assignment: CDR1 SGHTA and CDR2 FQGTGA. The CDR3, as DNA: TGTGCCAGCAGCTTAACTAGCTCTCACGGGGAGCTGTTTTTT. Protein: CASSLTSSHGELFF.

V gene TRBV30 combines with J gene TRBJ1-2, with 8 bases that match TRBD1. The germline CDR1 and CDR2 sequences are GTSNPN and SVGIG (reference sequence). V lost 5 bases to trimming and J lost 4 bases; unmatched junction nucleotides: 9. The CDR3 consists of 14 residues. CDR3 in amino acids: CAWGAETGAYGYTF. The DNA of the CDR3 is TGTGCCTGGGGTGCCGAGACAGGGGCCTATGGCTACACCTTC.

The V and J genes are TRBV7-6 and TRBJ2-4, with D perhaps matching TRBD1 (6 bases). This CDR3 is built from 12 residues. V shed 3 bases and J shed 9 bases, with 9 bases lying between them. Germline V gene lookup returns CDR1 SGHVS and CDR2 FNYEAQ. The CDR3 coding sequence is TGTGCCAGCAGCTTTGTAGGGGGCATTCAGTACTTC. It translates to CASSFVGGIQYF.

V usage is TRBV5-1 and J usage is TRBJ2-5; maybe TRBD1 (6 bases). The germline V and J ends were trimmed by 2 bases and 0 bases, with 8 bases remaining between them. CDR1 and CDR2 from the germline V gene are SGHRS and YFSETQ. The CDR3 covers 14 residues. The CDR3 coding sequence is TGCGCCAGCAGCTTACAGGGAGACCAAGAGACCCAGTACTTC. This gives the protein CASSLQGDQETQYF.

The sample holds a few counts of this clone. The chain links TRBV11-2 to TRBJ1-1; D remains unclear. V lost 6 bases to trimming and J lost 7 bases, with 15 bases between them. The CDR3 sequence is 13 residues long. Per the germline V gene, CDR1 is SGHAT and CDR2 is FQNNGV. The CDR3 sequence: CASRPFRGGEAFF. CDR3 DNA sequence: TGTGCCAGCAGGCCATTTCGTGGCGGTGAAGCTTTCTTT. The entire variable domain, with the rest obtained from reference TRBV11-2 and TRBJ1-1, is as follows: EAGVAQSPRYKIIEKRQSVAFWCNPISGHATLYWYQQILGQGPKLLIQFQNNGVVDDSQLPKDRFSAERLKGVDSTLKIQPAKLEDSAVYLCASRPFRGGEAFFGQGTRLTVV.

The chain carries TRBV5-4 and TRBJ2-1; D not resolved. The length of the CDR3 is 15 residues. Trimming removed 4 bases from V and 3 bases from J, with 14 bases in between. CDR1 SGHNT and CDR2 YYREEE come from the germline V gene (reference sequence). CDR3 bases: TGTGCCAGCAGCCAGTCTCCGGGTTTCTACAATGAGCAGTTCTTC. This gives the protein CASSQSPGFYNEQFF.

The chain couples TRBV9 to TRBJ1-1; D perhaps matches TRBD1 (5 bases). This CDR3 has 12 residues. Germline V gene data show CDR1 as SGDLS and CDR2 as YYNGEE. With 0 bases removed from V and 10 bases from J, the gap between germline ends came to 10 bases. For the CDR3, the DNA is TGTGCCAGCAGCGTAGGCGCCCAGGGAGCTTTCTTT. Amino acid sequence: CASSVGAQGAFF. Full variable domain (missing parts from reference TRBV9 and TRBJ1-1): DSGVTQTPKHLITATGQRVTLRCSPRSGDLSVYWYQQSLDQGLQFLIQYYNGEERAKGNILERFSAQQFPDLHSELNLSSLELGDSALYFCASSVGAQGAFFGQGTRLTVV.

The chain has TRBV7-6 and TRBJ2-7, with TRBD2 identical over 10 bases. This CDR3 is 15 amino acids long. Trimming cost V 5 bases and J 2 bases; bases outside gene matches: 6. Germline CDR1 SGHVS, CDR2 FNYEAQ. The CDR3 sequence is CASSVLLAGTYEQYF. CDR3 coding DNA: TGTGCCAGCAGCGTACTACTAGCGGGAACCTACGAGCAGTACTTC.

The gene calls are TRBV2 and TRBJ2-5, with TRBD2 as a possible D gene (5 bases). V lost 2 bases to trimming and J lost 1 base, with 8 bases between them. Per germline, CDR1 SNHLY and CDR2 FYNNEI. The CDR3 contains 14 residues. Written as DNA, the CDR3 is TGTGCCAGCAGTGAAAGGAGGCTCCAAGAGACCCAGTACTTC. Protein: CASSERRLQETQYF.

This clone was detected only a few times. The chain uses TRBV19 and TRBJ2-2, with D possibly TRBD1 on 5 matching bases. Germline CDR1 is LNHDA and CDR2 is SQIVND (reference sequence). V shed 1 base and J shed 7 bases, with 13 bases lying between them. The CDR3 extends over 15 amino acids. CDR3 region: CASSIGGWGGGELFF. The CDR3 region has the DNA TGTGCCAGTAGTATAGGGGGATGGGGCGGCGGGGAGCTGTTTTTT.

The CDR3 reads CGRQGDGGELFF. The CDR3 coding sequence is TGCGGCCGGCAGGGGGATGGCGGGGAGCTGTTTTTT. The chain recombines TRBV29-1 with TRBJ2-2, with 7 bases aligning to TRBD1. CDR1 SQVTM and CDR2 ANQGSEA come from the germline V gene. The CDR3 totals 12 residues.

The CDR3 sequence is CASSSLTDDEQFF. In DNA, the CDR3 is TGCGCCAGCAGCAGTTTGACTGATGATGAGCAGTTCTTC. J is TRBJ2-1 and V is TRBV5-1; D is unresolved. V shed 4 bases and J shed 8 bases, with 13 bases lying between them. The germline V gene encodes CDR1 SGHRS and CDR2 YFSETQ. This CDR3 region has 13 residues.

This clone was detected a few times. The CDR3 DNA sequence: TGTGCCAGCAGGGAAAGGCTCCAGGAAGAAAAACTGTTTTTT. This encodes CASRERLQEEKLFF. The rearrangement joins TRBV2 to TRBJ1-4, with no clear D. This CDR3 comprises 14 residues. Germline V gene sequence: CDR1 SNHLY, CDR2 FYNNEI. V was cut by 6 bases and J by 8 bases, with 16 bases left in between.

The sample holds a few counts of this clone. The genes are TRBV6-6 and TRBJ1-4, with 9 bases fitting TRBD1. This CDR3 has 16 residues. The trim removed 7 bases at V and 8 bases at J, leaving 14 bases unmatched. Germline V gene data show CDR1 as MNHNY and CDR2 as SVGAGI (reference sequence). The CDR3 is CASTTGQGRSFEKLFF. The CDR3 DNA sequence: TGTGCCAGCACCACGGGACAGGGTCGTAGTTTCGAAAAACTGTTTTTT.

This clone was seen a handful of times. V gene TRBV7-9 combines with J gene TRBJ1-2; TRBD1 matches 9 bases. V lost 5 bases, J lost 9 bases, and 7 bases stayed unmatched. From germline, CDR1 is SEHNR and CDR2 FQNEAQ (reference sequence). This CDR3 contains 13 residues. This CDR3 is CASSRQGGSSYTF. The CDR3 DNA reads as TGTGCCAGCAGCCGACAGGGGGGAAGTAGCTACACCTTC.

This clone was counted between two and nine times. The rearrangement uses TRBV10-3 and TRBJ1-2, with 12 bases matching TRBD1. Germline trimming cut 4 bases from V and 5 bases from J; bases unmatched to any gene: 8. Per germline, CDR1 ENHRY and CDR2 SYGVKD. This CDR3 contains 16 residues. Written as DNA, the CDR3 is TGTGCCATCAGTGCGTCGGGACAGGGGGCAAGGTATGGCTACACCTTC. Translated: CAISASGQGARYGYTF.

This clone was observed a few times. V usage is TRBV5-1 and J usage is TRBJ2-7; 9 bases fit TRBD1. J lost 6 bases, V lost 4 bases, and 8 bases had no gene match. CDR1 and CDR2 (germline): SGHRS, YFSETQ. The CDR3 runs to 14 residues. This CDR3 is CASSLGTGSLEQYF. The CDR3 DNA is TGCGCCAGCAGCCTCGGGACAGGGTCCCTCGAGCAGTACTTC.

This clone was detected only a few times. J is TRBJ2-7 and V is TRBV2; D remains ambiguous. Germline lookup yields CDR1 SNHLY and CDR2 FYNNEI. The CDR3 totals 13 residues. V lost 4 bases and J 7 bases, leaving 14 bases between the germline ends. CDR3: CASSAAASQEQYF. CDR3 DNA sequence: TGTGCCAGCAGTGCGGCGGCCTCCCAGGAGCAGTACTTC.

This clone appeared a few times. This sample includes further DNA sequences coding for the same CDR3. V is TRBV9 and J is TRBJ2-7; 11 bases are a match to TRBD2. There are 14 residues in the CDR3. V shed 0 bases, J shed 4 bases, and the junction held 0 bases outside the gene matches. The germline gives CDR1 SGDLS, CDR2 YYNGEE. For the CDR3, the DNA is TGTGCCAGCAGCGTAGGACTAGCGGGGTACGAGCAGTACTTC. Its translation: CASSVGLAGYEQYF.

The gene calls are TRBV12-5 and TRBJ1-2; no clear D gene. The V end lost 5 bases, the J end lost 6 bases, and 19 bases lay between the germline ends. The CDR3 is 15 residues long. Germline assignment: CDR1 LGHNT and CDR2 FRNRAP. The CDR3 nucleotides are TGTGCTAGTGGTCCTCAGAACCCCTCCTTCGATGGCTACACCTTC. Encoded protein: CASGPQNPSFDGYTF.

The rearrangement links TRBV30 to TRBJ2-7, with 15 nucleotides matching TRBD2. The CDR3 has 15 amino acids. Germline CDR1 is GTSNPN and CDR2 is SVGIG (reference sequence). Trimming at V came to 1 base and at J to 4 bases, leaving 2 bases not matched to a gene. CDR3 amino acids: CAWSGTSGRVYEQYF. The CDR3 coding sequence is TGTGCCTGGAGTGGGACTAGCGGGAGGGTATACGAGCAGTACTTC.

The CDR3 loop reads CASSPTFRLLAKNIQYF. CDR3 sequence (DNA): TGTGCCAGCTCACCAACTTTCAGACTGCTAGCCAAAAACATTCAGTACTTC. This chain uses TRBV18 with TRBJ2-4; D is ambiguous. The CDR3 is 17 amino acids. The germline V and J ends were trimmed by 2 bases and 0 bases, with 14 bases remaining between them. From germline, CDR1 is KGHSH and CDR2 LQKENI. Full variable domain (missing parts from reference TRBV18 and TRBJ2-4): NAGVMQNPRHLVRRRGQEARLRCSPMKGHSHVYWYRQLPEEGLKFMVYLQKENIIDESGMPKERFSAEFPKEGPSILRIQQVVRGDSAAYFCASSPTFRLLAKNIQYFGAGTRLSVL.

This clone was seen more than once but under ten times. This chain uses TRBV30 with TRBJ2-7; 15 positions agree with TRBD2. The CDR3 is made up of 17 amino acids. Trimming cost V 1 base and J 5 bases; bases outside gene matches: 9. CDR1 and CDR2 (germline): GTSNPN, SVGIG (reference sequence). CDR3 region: CAWSDGWTSGRADEQYF. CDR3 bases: TGTGCCTGGAGTGATGGTTGGACTAGCGGGAGGGCCGACGAGCAGTACTTC.

CDR3 residues: CASSPSQGADTGELFF. Here the CDR3 DNA reads TGTGCCAGCAGCCCGTCACAGGGGGCGGACACCGGGGAGCTGTTTTTT. This chain uses TRBV11-2 with TRBJ2-2; the match to TRBD1 covers 9 bases. V trimming: 5 bases; J trimming: 3 bases; junction bases outside the gene matches: 7. Germline lookup yields CDR1 SGHAT and CDR2 FQNNGV. The CDR3 is 16 residues long.

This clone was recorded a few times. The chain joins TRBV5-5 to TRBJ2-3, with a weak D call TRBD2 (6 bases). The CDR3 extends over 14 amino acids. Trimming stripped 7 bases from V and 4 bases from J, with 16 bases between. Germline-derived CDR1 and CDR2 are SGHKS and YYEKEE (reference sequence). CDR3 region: CASYRAGNPDTQYF. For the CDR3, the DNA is TGTGCCAGCTACCGAGCGGGTAACCCAGATACGCAGTATTTT.

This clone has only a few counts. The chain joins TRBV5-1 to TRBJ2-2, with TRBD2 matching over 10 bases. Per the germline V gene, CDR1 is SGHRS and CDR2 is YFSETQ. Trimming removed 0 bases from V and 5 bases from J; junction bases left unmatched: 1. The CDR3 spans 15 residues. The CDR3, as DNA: TGCGCCAGCAGCTTGGCTAGCGGGGGAACCGGGGAGCTGTTTTTT. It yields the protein CASSLASGGTGELFF.

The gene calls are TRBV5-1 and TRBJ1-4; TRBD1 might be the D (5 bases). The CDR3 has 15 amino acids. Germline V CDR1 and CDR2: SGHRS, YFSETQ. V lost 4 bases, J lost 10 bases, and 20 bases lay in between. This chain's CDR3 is CASSPWDGGKAKLFF. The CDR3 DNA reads TGCGCCAGCAGCCCGTGGGACGGGGGTAAGGCAAAACTGTTTTTT.

The CDR3 sequence is CASNGQGWDTEAFF. The CDR3 DNA sequence: TGTGCCAGCAACGGACAGGGTTGGGACACTGAAGCTTTCTTT. The rearrangement links TRBV6-5 to TRBJ1-1, with 8 nucleotides matching TRBD1. J lost 3 bases, V lost 7 bases, and 7 bases had no gene match. Germline assignment: CDR1 MNHEY and CDR2 SVGAGI. This CDR3 comprises 14 residues.